This is a list of T cell receptor beta chains from one sample in a study of cytomegalovirus exposure and HLA in healthy donors. The repertoire was sequenced with immunoSEQ multiplex PCR; TCRdb's copy has only in-frame clones and lacks some. The sample has about 170,000 clones; less than 85% are singletons. Input material: PBMCs. These TCRs come from a male donor in good health and CMV-seronegative. The CDR3 runs from the conserved cysteine through the conserved F or W. The D gene is left open where the match is weak. Clone size, where shown, is once, few, many, or a class for clones that have expanded.

-	-	TRBV4-1	TRBJ1-3	TGCGCCAGCAGCCAAGAACCCACGCAGGGTTCGAGCTCTGGAAACACCATATATTTT	CASSQEPTQGSSSGNTIYF
-	once	TRBV29-1	TRBJ1-2	TGCAGCGTGGATGACAGGAACTATGGCTACACCTTC	CSVDDRNYGYTF
TRBD1	-	TRBV7-9	TRBJ2-7	TGTTCCAGCAGCCCCGGGAACAGGGACAGGGACACCGAGCAGTACTTC	CSSSPGNRDRDTEQYF
-	-	TRBV29-1	TRBJ1-6	TGCAGCGTTTTGCTACTAGGTAGGAGCCTCCACTTT	CSVLLLGRSLHF
-	-	TRBV5-1	TRBJ2-1	TGCGCCAGCAGCACGGGACTTAACAATGAGCAGTTCTTC	CASSTGLNNEQFF
-	few	TRBV28	TRBJ2-4	TGTGCCAGCAGTTTATGGTCGACAAGAGCCAAAAACATTCAGTACTTC	CASSLWSTRAKNIQYF
TRBD1	-	TRBV19	TRBJ1-5	TGTGCCAGTAGTATGGACAGGGGCGGCAATCAGCCCCAGCATTTT	CASSMDRGGNQPQHF
TRBD2	-	TRBV28	TRBJ2-7	TGTGCCAGCGGGGGACTAGCGGGAGAATGGGATGGCGAGCAGTACTTC	CASGGLAGEWDGEQYF
-	-	TRBV2	TRBJ1-2	TGTGCCAGCAGTCCCGAGACAGTCAATGGCTACACCTTC	CASSPETVNGYTF
-	-	TRBV7-2	TRBJ2-5	TGTGCCAGCAGCCCGTGGGGACTCCGGGAGACCCAGTACTTC	CASSPWGLRETQYF
TRBD1	-	TRBV5-4	TRBJ1-1	TGTGCCAGCAGAAGACAGGGGGCCACTGAAGCTTTCTTT	CASRRQGATEAFF
TRBD2	-	TRBV28	TRBJ2-7	TGTGCCAGCCAGATCTACAGCGGGACCTCCTACGAGCAGTACTTC	CASQIYSGTSYEQYF
TRBD1	-	TRBV5-1	TRBJ2-7	TGCGCCAGCAGCTTGGCCGGGACAGGGAGTCAGAACGAGCAGTACTTC	CASSLAGTGSQNEQYF
-	-	TRBV27	TRBJ2-1	TGTGCCAGCAGTTACCTAGGAGTCTCAAGCTCCTACAATGAGCAGTTCTTC	CASSYLGVSSSYNEQFF
-	-	TRBV2	TRBJ2-4	TGTGCCAGCATCTTGACAGTGGTAGCCAAAAACATTCAGTACTTC	CASILTVVAKNIQYF
TRBD2	-	TRBV5-1	TRBJ2-7	TGCGCCAGCAGCTTAGCGGGGGGGCTCGAGCAGTACTTC	CASSLAGGLEQYF
TRBD2	once	TRBV7-9	TRBJ2-1	TGTGCCAGCGAAGGGCTAGCGGGAGTTTACCACAATGAGCAGTTCTTC	CASEGLAGVYHNEQFF
-	-	TRBV27	TRBJ1-2	TGTGCCAGCAGTCAACGTCGAGCCAACTATGGCTACACCTTC	CASSQRRANYGYTF
-	few	TRBV5-1	TRBJ2-5	TGCGCCAGCAGCTATCAGATAGCGGAAGGAAAAGAGACCCAGTACTTC	CASSYQIAEGKETQYF
-	-	TRBV7-2	TRBJ1-3	TGTGCCAGCAGCTTTCAACAGAGCTCTGGAAACACCATATATTTT	CASSFQQSSGNTIYF
TRBD2	-	TRBV6-1	TRBJ2-1	TGTGCCAGCGGGGGCGGGAGGGCGTATAATGAGCAGTTCTTC	CASGGGRAYNEQFF
TRBD1	-	TRBV12-5	TRBJ2-7	TGTGCTAGTGGTTTGACGAGCTCCCTCGACAGGGTGGAGCAGTACTTC	CASGLTSSLDRVEQYF
TRBD2	-	TRBV11-2	TRBJ2-1	TGTGCCAGCAGCTTAATCCTAGCGGGTGCCCGGGGTGAGCAGTTCTTC	CASSLILAGARGEQFF
-	-	TRBV7-9	TRBJ1-4	TGTGCCAGCAGCTTAGGCCAAACAAGAAACAATGAAAAACTGTTTTTT	CASSLGQTRNNEKLFF
-	-	TRBV29-1	TRBJ2-1	TGCAGCGCCCCAAAGAGTATCGGGAATGAGCAGTTCTTC	CSAPKSIGNEQFF
TRBD2	-	TRBV4-3	TRBJ2-1	TGCGCCAGCAGCCATCAACGGGCAGGGCTAGCGGGAGGCTACAATGAGCAGTTCTTC	CASSHQRAGLAGGYNEQFF
-	few	TRBV6-6	TRBJ1-2	TGTGCCAGCAGTTACCCGGAGGAGGTCTATGGCTACACCTTC	CASSYPEEVYGYTF
-	-	TRBV4-1	TRBJ1-5	TGTGCCAGCAGCCAAACCACCCTACAGCCCCAGCATTTT	CASSQTTLQPQHF